This T cell receptor beta chain was identified during a study of T cells in Graves' hyperthyroidism and ophthalmopathy. Study observations and caveats: In blood, most of the thyroid clonotypes expanded above 0.001 were also present.

This clonotype was picked up a small number of times. Its target is unknown. Amplified TCR beta CDR3 regions came from RNA transcripts. During a first-round RT-PCR of the TCR CDR3, the HTBI primer set was used. TCRdb re-called the multiplex PCR reads with MiXCR, one entry per CDR3 protein. Here the sample spans more than 550,000 distinct CDR3 sequences, approximately 15% being singletons. Germline V gene sequence: CDR1 MDHEN, CDR2 SYDVKM. The CDR3 sequence is 15 residues long. The J segment lost 4 bases and the V segment lost 2 bases, leaving 6 bases of the junction unmatched. The chain couples TRBV28 to TRBJ1-2; the match to TRBD1 covers 8 bases. This clonotype was sampled from a man aged 45-65 years with Graves' hyperthyroidism. The sample taken for sequencing was blood. For the CDR3, the DNA is TGTGCCAGCAGTTTAAATTGGGACAGGATCTATGGCTACACCTTC. This sequence encodes CASSLNWDRIYGYTF.